Detailed here is one T cell receptor (beta chain). The record originates from a study of blood T cell repertoires in COVID-19. V was shortened by 1 base and J by 6 bases, with 18 bases between the two germline ends. Germline V gene data show CDR1 as SGHNT and CDR2 as YENEEA. The CDR3 consists of 17 residues. Sequenced by immunoSEQ multiplex PCR; TCRdb stores in-frame clones only, minus some. This table holds about 270,000 clones, around 86% found once. The TCR comes from a woman younger than 35 who had recovered from COVID-19. The sample consisted of PBMCs or T cells enriched from blood (not recorded which). V is TRBV11-3 and J is TRBJ2-2, with D possibly being TRBD1 (5 bases). This chain's CDR3 is CASSLVPWTLSPGELFF. The CDR3 nucleotides are TGTGCCAGCAGCTTAGTACCTTGGACACTCAGCCCCGGGGAGCTGTTTTTT.